Described below is a single T cell receptor beta chain sequence and its context. This specimen belongs to a study of monozygotic twins with cystic fibrosis. Sequenced by immunoSEQ multiplex PCR; TCRdb stores in-frame clones only, minus some. The sample holds 30,000 to 35,000 clones, over 60% seen once. The specimen sequenced was blood. The TCR sequence derives from a girl aged 10-17 years with cystic fibrosis.

The CDR3 coding sequence is TGTGCCAGCAGCTACAGCGGGGGAATGTACAATGAGCAGTTCTTC. It encodes CASSYSGGMYNEQFF. The J gene is TRBJ2-1, the V gene TRBV27, with 8 bases that match TRBD2. V shed 6 bases, J shed 4 bases, and the junction held 8 bases outside the gene matches. CDR3 length: 15 amino acids. Germline V CDR1 and CDR2: MNHEY, SMNVEV (reference sequence).